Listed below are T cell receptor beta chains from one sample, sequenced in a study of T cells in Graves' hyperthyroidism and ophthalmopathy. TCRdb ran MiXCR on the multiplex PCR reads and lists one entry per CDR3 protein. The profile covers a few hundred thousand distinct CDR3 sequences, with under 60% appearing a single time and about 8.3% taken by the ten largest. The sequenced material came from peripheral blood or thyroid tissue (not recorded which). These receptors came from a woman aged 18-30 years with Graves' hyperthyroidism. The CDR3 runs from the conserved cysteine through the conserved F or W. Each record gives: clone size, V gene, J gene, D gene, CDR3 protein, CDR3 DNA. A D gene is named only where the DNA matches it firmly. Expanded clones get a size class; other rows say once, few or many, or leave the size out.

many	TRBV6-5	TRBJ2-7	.	CASSFPGSYEQYF	TGTGCCAGCAGTTTCCCCGGGAGCTACGAGCAGTACTTC
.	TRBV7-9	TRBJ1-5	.	CASSGGGLYSNQPQHF	TGTGCCAGCAGTGGGGGGGGGTTATATAGCAATCAGCCCCAGCATTTT
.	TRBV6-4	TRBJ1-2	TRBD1	CASSDSQGAGYGYTF	TGTGCCAGCAGTGACTCACAGGGGGCTGGCTATGGCTACACCTTC
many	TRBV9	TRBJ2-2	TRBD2	CASSVASGHTGELFF	TGTGCCAGCAGCGTAGCTAGCGGCCACACCGGGGAGCTGTTTTTT
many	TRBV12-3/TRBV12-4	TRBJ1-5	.	CASSFSDAISNQPQHF	TGTGCCAGCAGTTTCAGTGACGCCATCAGCAATCAGCCCCAGCATTTT
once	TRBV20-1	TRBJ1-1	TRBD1	CSAINRDRAGEAFF	TGCAGTGCTATCAACCGGGACAGGGCGGGTGAAGCTTTCTTT
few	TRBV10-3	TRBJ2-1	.	CAIISSPHYNEQFF	TGTGCCATCATTTCTAGCCCCCATTACAATGAGCAGTTCTTC
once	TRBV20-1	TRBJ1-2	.	CSAAIAGGPFYGYTF	TGCAGTGCGGCAATAGCGGGAGGGCCTTTCTATGGCTACACCTTC
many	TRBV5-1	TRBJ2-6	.	CASSLDFPGANVLTF	TGCGCCAGCAGCTTGGATTTCCCTGGGGCCAACGTCCTGACTTTC
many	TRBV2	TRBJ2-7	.	CASRDGSSSYEQYF	TGTGCCAGCAGAGACGGGTCCTCCTCCTACGAGCAGTACTTC
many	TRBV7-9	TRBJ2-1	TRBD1	CASSFGTGGYNEQFF	TGTGCCAGCAGCTTTGGGACAGGGGGATACAATGAGCAGTTCTTC
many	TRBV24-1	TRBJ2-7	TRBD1	CATSDINRGRDGEQYF	TGTGCCACCAGTGACATTAACAGGGGGCGAGATGGCGAGCAGTACTTC
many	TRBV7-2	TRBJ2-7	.	CASSLSPGLPYEQYF	TGTGCCAGCAGCTTATCTCCAGGGTTGCCCTACGAGCAGTACTTC
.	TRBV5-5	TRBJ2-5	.	CASTTGTQYF	TGTGCCAGCACAACCGGGACCCAGTACTTC
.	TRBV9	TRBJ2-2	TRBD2	CASSGGLAGPNTGELFF	TGTGCCAGCAGCGGGGGACTAGCGGGTCCGAACACCGGGGAGCTGTTTTTT
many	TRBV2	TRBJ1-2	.	CASSERHNSHGYTF	TGTGCCAGCAGTGAACGTCACAACTCGCATGGCTACACCTTC
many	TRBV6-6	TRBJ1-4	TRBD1	CASSDTGVTNEKLFF	TGTGCCAGCAGCGATACAGGGGTGACTAATGAAAAACTGTTTTTT
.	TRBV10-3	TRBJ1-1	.	CATQYDMNTEAFF	TGTGCCACACAGTACGACATGAACACTGAAGCTTTCTTT
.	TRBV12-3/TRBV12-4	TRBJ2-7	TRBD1	CASCLLRDSRYEQYF	TGTGCCAGCTGCCTCCTCCGGGACAGTCGCTACGAGCAGTACTTC
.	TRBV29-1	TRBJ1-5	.	CSWSGGWYGNQPQHF	TGCAGCTGGAGTGGGGGTTGGTACGGCAATCAGCCCCAGCATTTT
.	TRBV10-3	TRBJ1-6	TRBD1	CAISQGEGSPLHF	TGTGCCATCAGCCAGGGGGAAGGTTCACCCCTCCACTTT
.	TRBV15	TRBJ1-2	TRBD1	CATSREQGQNYGYTF	TGTGCCACCAGCAGAGAACAGGGACAGAACTATGGCTACACCTTC
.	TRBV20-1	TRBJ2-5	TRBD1	CSARRRQGGNQPQYF	TGCAGTGCGAGGAGGCGACAGGGCGGCAATCAGCCCCAGTACTTC
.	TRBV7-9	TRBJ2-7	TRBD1	CASSSWDRDEQYF	TGTGCCAGCAGCTCATGGGACAGGGACGAGCAGTACTTC
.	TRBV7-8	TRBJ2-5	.	CASSLSGAEETQYF	TGTGCCAGCAGCTTATCGGGAGCGGAAGAGACCCAGTACTTC
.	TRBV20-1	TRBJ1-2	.	CSARTGRDYTF	TGCAGTGCTAGGACGGGGAGGGACTACACCTTC
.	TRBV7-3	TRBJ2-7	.	CASSTDGGYEQYF	TGTGCCAGCAGCACGGACGGTGGGTACGAGCAGTACTTC
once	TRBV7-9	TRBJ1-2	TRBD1	CASSLVGTGGEGYTF	TGTGCCAGCAGCTTGGTAGGGACAGGGGGCGAGGGCTACACCTTC
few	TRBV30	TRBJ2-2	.	CAFPNTGELFF	TGTGCCTTCCCGAACACCGGGGAGCTGTTTTTT
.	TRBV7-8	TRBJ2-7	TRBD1	CASSTTGYHEQYF	TGTGCCAGCAGCACGACAGGGTACCACGAGCAGTACTTC
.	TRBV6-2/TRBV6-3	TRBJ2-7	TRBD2	CASSPEGRGNEQYF	TGTGCCAGCTCACCCGAAGGGAGGGGTAACGAGCAGTACTTC
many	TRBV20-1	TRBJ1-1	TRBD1	CSARDYGQGVRTEAFF	TGCAGTGCTAGAGATTATGGACAGGGGGTTCGGACTGAAGCTTTCTTT
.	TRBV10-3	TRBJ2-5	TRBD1	CAIGQATGEETQYF	TGTGCCATCGGTCAAGCGACAGGGGAAGAGACCCAGTACTTC
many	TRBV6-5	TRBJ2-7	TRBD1	CASSYFGQGSSYEQYF	TGTGCCAGCAGTTACTTTGGACAGGGATCCTCCTACGAGCAGTACTTC
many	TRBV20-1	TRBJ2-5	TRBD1	CSARGKGQGGETQYF	TGCAGTGCTAGAGGAAAAGGACAGGGGGGAGAGACCCAGTACTTC
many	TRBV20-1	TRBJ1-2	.	CLSRREDYTF	TGCCTCTCGCGTCGGGAGGACTACACCTTC
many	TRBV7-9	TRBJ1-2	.	CASSPTGTYGYTF	TGTGCCAGCAGTCCCACAGGGACCTATGGCTACACCTTC
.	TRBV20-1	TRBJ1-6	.	CSASGRNSYNSPLHF	TGCAGTGCTAGCGGGAGAAACTCCTACAATTCACCCCTCCACTTT
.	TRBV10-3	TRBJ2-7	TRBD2	CATRTSGSSYEQYF	TGTGCTACTCGGACTAGCGGGAGCTCCTACGAGCAGTACTTC
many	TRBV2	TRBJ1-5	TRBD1	CASRERGQSQPQHF	TGTGCCAGCAGAGAAAGGGGGCAGAGTCAGCCCCAGCATTTT
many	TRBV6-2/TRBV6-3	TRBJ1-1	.	CASSYSRSRAEAFF	TGTGCCAGCAGTTACTCGAGATCGAGGGCTGAAGCTTTCTTT
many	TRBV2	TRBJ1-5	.	CASSVWGGGQPQHF	TGTGCCAGCAGTGTTTGGGGAGGGGGTCAGCCCCAGCATTTT
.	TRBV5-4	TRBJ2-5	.	CASSPDRGLAGIETQYF	TGTGCCAGCAGCCCAGACAGGGGGCTAGCGGGAATAGAGACCCAGTACTTC
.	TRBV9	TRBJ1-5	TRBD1	CASSDLRTGGRQPQHF	TGTGCCAGCAGCGACCTCCGGACAGGGGGCAGACAGCCCCAGCATTTT
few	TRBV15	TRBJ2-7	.	CATSREGIGEQYF	TGTGCCACCAGCAGAGAGGGAATTGGCGAGCAGTACTTC
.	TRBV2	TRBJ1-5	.	CASTEAEGRGNQPQHF	TGTGCCAGCACCGAAGCGGAGGGGCGCGGCAATCAGCCCCAGCATTTT
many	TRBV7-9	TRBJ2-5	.	CASSPWTTQETQYF	TGTGCCAGCAGCCCATGGACTACCCAAGAGACCCAGTACTTC
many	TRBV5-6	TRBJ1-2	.	CASSLAGGGIHGYTF	TGTGCCAGCAGCTTGGCCGGTGGGGGGATACATGGCTACACCTTC
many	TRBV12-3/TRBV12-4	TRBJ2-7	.	CASSSGRRGAPYEQYF	TGTGCCAGCAGTTCAGGACGCCGCGGAGCACCTTACGAGCAGTACTTC
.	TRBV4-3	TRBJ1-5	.	CASSQDYGGGRASNQPQHF	TGCGCCAGCAGCCAAGATTATGGGGGGGGCCGGGCCAGCAATCAGCCCCAGCATTTT
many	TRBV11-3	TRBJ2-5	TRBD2	CASSLGSLGGSGQETQYF	TGTGCCAGCAGCTTAGGGAGCCTAGGCGGGAGTGGCCAAGAGACCCAGTACTTC
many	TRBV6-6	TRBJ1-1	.	CASSYAATGNTEAFF	TGTGCCAGCAGTTACGCTGCGACTGGGAACACTGAAGCTTTCTTT
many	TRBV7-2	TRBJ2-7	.	CASSLGILSYEQYF	TGTGCCAGCAGCTTAGGGATACTCTCCTACGAGCAGTACTTC
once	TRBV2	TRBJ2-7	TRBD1	CASRGQGRNEQYF	TGTGCCAGCAGGGGACAGGGGCGGAACGAGCAGTACTTC
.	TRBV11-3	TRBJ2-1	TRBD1	CASSLQGGDYNEQFF	TGTGCCAGCAGCCTACAGGGGGGAGACTACAATGAGCAGTTCTTC
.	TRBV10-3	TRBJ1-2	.	CAISVGNSGNTF	TGTGCCATCAGCGTAGGAAACTCTGGAAACACCTTC
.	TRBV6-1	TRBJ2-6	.	CASSCSTSGANVLTF	TGTGCCAGCAGTTGCTCGACTTCAGGGGCCAACGTCCTGACTTTC
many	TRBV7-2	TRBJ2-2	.	CASSLPANGELFF	TGTGCCAGCAGCTTACCGGCGAACGGGGAGCTGTTTTTT
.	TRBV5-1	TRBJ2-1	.	CASSSPGHKNNEQFF	TGCGCCAGCAGCTCTCCGGGACACAAAAACAATGAGCAGTTCTTC